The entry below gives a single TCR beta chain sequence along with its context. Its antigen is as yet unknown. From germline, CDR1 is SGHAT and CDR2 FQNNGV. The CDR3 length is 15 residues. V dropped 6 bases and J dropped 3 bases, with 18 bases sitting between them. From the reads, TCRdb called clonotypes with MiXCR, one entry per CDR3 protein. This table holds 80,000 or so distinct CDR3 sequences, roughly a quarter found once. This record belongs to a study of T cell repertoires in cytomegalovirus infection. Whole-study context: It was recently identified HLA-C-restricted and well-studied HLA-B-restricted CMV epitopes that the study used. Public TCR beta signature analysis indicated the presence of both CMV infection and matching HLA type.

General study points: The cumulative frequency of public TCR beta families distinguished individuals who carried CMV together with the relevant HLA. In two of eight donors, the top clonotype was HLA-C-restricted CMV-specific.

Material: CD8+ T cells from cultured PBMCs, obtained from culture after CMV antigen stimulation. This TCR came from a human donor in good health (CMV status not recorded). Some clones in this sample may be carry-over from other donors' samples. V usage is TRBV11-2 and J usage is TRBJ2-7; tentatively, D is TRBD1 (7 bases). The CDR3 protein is CASRLLGGGNYEQYF. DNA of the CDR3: TGTGCCAGCAGACTTCTAGGGGGCGGGAACTACGAGCAGTACTTC.